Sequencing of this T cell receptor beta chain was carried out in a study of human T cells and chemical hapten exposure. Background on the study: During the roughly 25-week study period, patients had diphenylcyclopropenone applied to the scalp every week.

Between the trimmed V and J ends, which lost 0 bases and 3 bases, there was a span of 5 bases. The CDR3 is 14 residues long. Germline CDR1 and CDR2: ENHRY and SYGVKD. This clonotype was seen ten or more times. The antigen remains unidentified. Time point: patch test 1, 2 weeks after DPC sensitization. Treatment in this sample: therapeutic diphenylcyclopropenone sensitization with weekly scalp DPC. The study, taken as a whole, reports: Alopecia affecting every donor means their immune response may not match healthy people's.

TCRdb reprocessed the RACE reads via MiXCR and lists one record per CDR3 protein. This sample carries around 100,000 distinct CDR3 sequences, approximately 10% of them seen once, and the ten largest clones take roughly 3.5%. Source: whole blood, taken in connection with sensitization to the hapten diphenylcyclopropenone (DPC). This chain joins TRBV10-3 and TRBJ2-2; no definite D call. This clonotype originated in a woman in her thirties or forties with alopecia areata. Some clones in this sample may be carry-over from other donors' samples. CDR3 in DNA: TGTGCCATCAGTGAGTCAATTGACACCGGGGAGCTGTTTTTT. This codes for CAISESIDTGELFF.